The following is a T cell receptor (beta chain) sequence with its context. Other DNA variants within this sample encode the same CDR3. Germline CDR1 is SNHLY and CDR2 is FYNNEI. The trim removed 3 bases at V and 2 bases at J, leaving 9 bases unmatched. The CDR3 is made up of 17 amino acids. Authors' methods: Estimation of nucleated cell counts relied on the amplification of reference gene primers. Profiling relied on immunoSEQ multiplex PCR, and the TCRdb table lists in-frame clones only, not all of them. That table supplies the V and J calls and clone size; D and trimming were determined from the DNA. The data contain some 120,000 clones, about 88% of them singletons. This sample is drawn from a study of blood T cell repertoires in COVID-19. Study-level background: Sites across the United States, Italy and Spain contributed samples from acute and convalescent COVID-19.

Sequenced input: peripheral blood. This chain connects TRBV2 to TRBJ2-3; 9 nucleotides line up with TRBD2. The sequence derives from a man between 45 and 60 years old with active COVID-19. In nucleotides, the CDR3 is TGTGCCAGCAGTGATAGTAGCGGGGGAACTCACACAGATACGCAGTATTTT. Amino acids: CASSDSSGGTHTDTQYF.